Presented here are 13 T cell receptor beta chains from one specimen sequenced in a study of technical replicates of blood from four donors. The protocol was immunoSEQ multiplex PCR, while the TCRdb copy is restricted to in-frame clones and leaves out a portion. The sample consists of 68,000 or so clones, roughly nine tenths of them appearing once. The sample comprised T cells isolated from PBMCs. The receptors here all came from a human donor in good health.

This rearrangement joins TRBV6-9 to TRBJ1-5; D not certain. Trimming removed 5 bases from V and 1 base from J, with 18 bases in between. Looked up from germline, CDR1 is MNHGY and CDR2 is SVAAGI. The CDR3 spans 17 residues. Here the CDR3 DNA reads TGTGCCAGCAGTCAACCCGCACTCGCTAGGAGCAATCAGCCCCAGCATTTT. The encoded protein is CASSQPALARSNQPQHF.

CDR3 in DNA: TGTGCCAGCAGCCCGGTGGGGGCCCCCGAAGGCTACACCTTC. Its protein is CASSPVGAPEGYTF. This rearrangement joins TRBV7-9 to TRBJ1-2, with a weak D call TRBD1 (6 bases). The CDR3 totals 14 residues. Germline values: CDR1 SEHNR, CDR2 FQNEAQ (reference sequence). Deletions cut 5 bases from V and 8 bases from J, with 18 bases between.

The rearrangement uses TRBV7-3 and TRBJ2-2; TRBD2 matches at 7 bases. V was clipped by 7 bases and J by 7 bases; unmatched bases: 12. The CDR3 has 15 residues. Germline CDR1 is SGHTA and CDR2 is FQGTGA. The CDR3 region is CASTSEPAGYGELFF. Written as DNA, the CDR3 is TGTGCCAGCACCTCTGAACCAGCGGGGTACGGGGAGCTGTTTTTT.

This rearrangement joins TRBV19 to TRBJ2-3, with D perhaps matching TRBD2 (6 bases). Germline CDR1 is LNHDA and CDR2 is SQIVND (reference sequence). V gave up 9 bases and J gave up 0 bases, with 13 bases separating them. The length of the CDR3 is 14 residues. CDR3 bases: TGTGCCAGAGATGGGACTGCTAGCACAGATACGCAGTATTTT. Translating gives CARDGTASTDTQYF.

The chain is built from TRBV10-2 and TRBJ2-1; D remains ambiguous. CDR3 size: 14 residues. Deletions cut 4 bases from V and 0 bases from J, with 7 bases between. Germline loops: CDR1 WSHSY, CDR2 SAAADI. In nucleotides, the CDR3 is TGCGCCAGCAGTGGAAGTAGCTCCTACAATGAGCAGTTCTTC. It specifies CASSGSSSYNEQFF.

The chain carries TRBV7-2 and TRBJ1-1; tentatively, D is TRBD1 (5 bases). The germline gives CDR1 SGHTA, CDR2 FQGNSA. V was trimmed by 5 bases and J by 4 bases, leaving 14 bases between them. This CDR3 is 14 amino acids long. The CDR3 loop reads CASSDQGGVTEAFF. The CDR3 bases are TGTGCCAGCAGCGACCAGGGCGGGGTCACTGAAGCTTTCTTT.

V and J are TRBV5-1 and TRBJ2-1, with 13 bases fitting TRBD2. The V segment lost 4 bases and the J segment 7 bases; nucleotides outside the gene matches: 2. The V gene's germline CDR1 is SGHRS and CDR2 YFSETQ. The CDR3 is 14 amino acids. The CDR3 is CASSRTSGSNEQFF. The DNA for the CDR3 is TGCGCCAGCAGCCGGACTAGCGGGAGTAATGAGCAGTTCTTC.

The rearrangement links TRBV7-2 to TRBJ2-5; 8 positions match TRBD2. The CDR3 is made up of 16 amino acids. V trimming: 4 bases; J trimming: 0 bases; junction bases outside the gene matches: 7. Germline CDR1 SGHTA, CDR2 FQGNSA. The CDR3 DNA sequence: TGTGCCAGCAGCTCCATAGCGGGACCGTACCAAGAGACCCAGTACTTC. It is translated as CASSSIAGPYQETQYF.

This chain links TRBV29-1 with TRBJ1-1, with D tentatively TRBD1 (5 bases). The CDR3 spans 14 residues. Germline assignment: CDR1 SQVTM and CDR2 ANQGSEA. V gave up 5 bases and J gave up 3 bases, with 16 bases separating them. In DNA form, the CDR3 reads TGCAGCGTTCGCTCGGGTCAAGGGGACACTGAAGCTTTCTTT. Translation: CSVRSGQGDTEAFF.

J is TRBJ1-1 and V is TRBV29-1; 7 positions agree with TRBD1. Germline V gives CDR1 SQVTM, CDR2 ANQGSEA. The CDR3 totals 13 residues. The J segment lost 3 bases and the V segment lost 5 bases, leaving 6 bases of the junction unmatched. This CDR3 reads CSVRGLSDTEAFF. The CDR3 bases are TGCAGCGTTAGGGGGCTCTCGGACACTGAAGCTTTCTTT.

CDR3 residues: CASSRTGSSYNEQFF. The CDR3 DNA reads as TGTGCCAGCAGCCGGACAGGGAGCTCCTACAATGAGCAGTTCTTC. The chain recombines TRBV9 with TRBJ2-1; TRBD1 agrees at 8 bases. The CDR3 extends over 15 amino acids. V lost 4 bases, J lost 0 bases, and 3 bases stayed unmatched. Germline-derived CDR1 and CDR2 are SGDLS and YYNGEE. The full variable domain, with the rest looked up from reference TRBV9 and TRBJ2-1, is DSGVTQTPKHLITATGQRVTLRCSPRSGDLSVYWYQQSLDQGLQFLIQYYNGEERAKGNILERFSAQQFPDLHSELNLSSLELGDSALYFCASSRTGSSYNEQFFGPGTRLTVL.

The chain recombines TRBV5-3 with TRBJ2-1; D might be TRBD1 (5 bases). TRBV5-3 is given ORF status, its function remaining uncertain. This CDR3 comprises 16 residues. V lost 1 base, J lost 3 bases, and 14 bases lay in between. The CDR3 reads CARSLRGREIYNEQFF. The CDR3, as DNA: TGTGCCAGAAGCTTGAGGGGCAGGGAAATCTACAATGAGCAGTTCTTC.

The chain recombines TRBV5-5 with TRBJ1-2; the D is unclear. Germline CDR1 and CDR2: SGHKS and YYEKEE (reference sequence). Between the trimmed V and J ends, which lost 0 bases and 4 bases, there was a span of 4 bases. The CDR3 has 12 amino acids. The CDR3 here is CASSLDSYGYTF. CDR3 coding DNA: TGTGCCAGCAGCTTGGACAGCTATGGCTACACCTTC. The entire variable domain, with the rest obtained from reference TRBV5-5 and TRBJ1-2, is as follows: DAGVTQSPTHLIKTRGQQVTLRCSPISGHKSVSWYQQVLGQGPQFIFQYYEKEERGRGNFPDRFSARQFPNYSSELNVNALLLGDSALYLCASSLDSYGYTFGSGTRLTVV.